The present entry profiles one T cell receptor beta chain with its context. The antigen remains unidentified. This entry belongs to a study of T cell repertoires in cytomegalovirus infection. Study-wide background: Matching HLA type, along with CMV infection, was indicated by public TCR beta signatures. Notes on the study in general: Ex vivo responses were dominated by HLA-C-restricted CMV-specific TCR beta clonotypes.

TCRdb analysed the reads with MiXCR anew, one entry per CDR3 protein. The data hold a few hundred thousand distinct CDR3 sequences, with roughly 42% observed a single time. Germline loops: CDR1 MNHNS, CDR2 SASEGT. This CDR3 has 13 residues. V gave up 8 bases and J gave up 4 bases, with 14 bases separating them. The sequence was collected from a human donor in good health (CMV status not recorded). Some clones in this sample may be carry-over from other donors' samples. The material sequenced was cultured PBMCs, taken from culture after CMV antigen stimulation. V and J are TRBV6-1 and TRBJ1-1; the D gene is possibly TRBD1 (5 bases). The CDR3 region is CASYRGVGTEAFF. The CDR3 DNA sequence: TGTGCCAGCTACCGGGGGGTGGGCACTGAAGCTTTCTTT.